A single sample is the source of the 23 T cell receptor beta chains below, sequenced in a study of blood T cell repertoires in COVID-19. Here immunoSEQ multiplex PCR was the method, and the copy in TCRdb shows in-frame clones only, minus some. The table has about 88,000 clones, roughly nine tenths seen once. Sequencing was done on a sample of peripheral blood. These receptors came from a human donor with active COVID-19. The donor label of this sample is uncertain.

This clone was observed a single time. V gene TRBV9 combines with J gene TRBJ2-6; D is possibly TRBD2 (5 bases). The germline CDR1 and CDR2 sequences are SGDLS and YYNGEE. V lost 0 bases, J lost 0 bases, and 10 bases lay in between. The CDR3 has 17 residues. In DNA form, the CDR3 reads TGTGCCAGCAGCGTAGGAGGGCTCCCCTCTGGGGCCAACGTCCTGACTTTC. The encoded protein is CASSVGGLPSGANVLTF.

V gene TRBV2 combines with J gene TRBJ2-5, with no clear D. The CDR3 is made up of 11 amino acids. V was cut by 6 bases and J by 4 bases, with 6 bases left in between. Germline-derived CDR1 and CDR2 are SNHLY and FYNNEI. CDR3 amino acids: CASRPGETQYF. Here the CDR3 DNA reads TGTGCCAGCAGGCCGGGAGAGACCCAGTACTTC.

In DNA form, the CDR3 reads TGTGCCAGTAGTCCTAGCGGGGGGGCCCCCGGGGAGCTGTTTTTT. Residues: CASSPSGGAPGELFF. This rearrangement joins TRBV19 to TRBJ2-2; 12 bases map to TRBD2. CDR3 length: 15 residues. Looked up from germline, CDR1 is LNHDA and CDR2 is SQIVND (reference sequence). The V and J ends lost 5 bases and 6 bases, in that order; junction bases with no gene match: 4.

This clone was detected a few times. The rearrangement joins TRBV7-7 to TRBJ1-3; D is perhaps TRBD1 (5 bases). The CDR3 has 18 amino acids. The germline V and J ends were trimmed by 2 bases and 0 bases, with 17 bases remaining between them. The germline CDR1 and CDR2 sequences are SSHAT and FNYEAQ (reference sequence). In DNA, the CDR3 is TGTGCCAGCAGCTTACGTATTGGGGCCTCCGACTCTGGAAACACCATATATTTT. Its protein is CASSLRIGASDSGNTIYF.

This chain uses TRBV5-1 with TRBJ2-7; tentatively, D is TRBD1 (6 bases). V was cut by 4 bases and J by 4 bases, with 18 bases left in between. Germline V gene data show CDR1 as SGHRS and CDR2 as YFSETQ. This CDR3 has 15 residues. The CDR3 here is CASSVTGLEVYEQYF. DNA of the CDR3: TGCGCCAGCAGCGTAACAGGGTTGGAGGTATACGAGCAGTACTTC.

This rearrangement joins TRBV19 to TRBJ2-1, with D possibly matching TRBD2 (6 bases). The CDR3 spans 17 residues. Trimming removed 4 bases at V and 2 bases at J, with 18 bases between. The germline gives CDR1 LNHDA, CDR2 SQIVND (reference sequence). This CDR3 reads CASSRVGRGPPYNEQFF. The DNA of the CDR3 is TGTGCCAGTAGTAGGGTGGGGCGGGGACCTCCCTACAATGAGCAGTTCTTC.

J is TRBJ1-4 and V is TRBV27; TRBD1 matches 7 bases. J lost 2 bases, V lost 0 bases, and 6 bases had no gene match. Germline values: CDR1 MNHEY, CDR2 SMNVEV (reference sequence). The CDR3 totals 17 residues. The CDR3 DNA reads as TGTGCCAGCAGTTTATCCGGCCAGGGGGTTACTAATGAAAAACTGTTTTTT. This encodes CASSLSGQGVTNEKLFF. Full variable domain (outside the CDR3, taken from reference TRBV27 and TRBJ1-4): EAQVTQNPRYLITVTGKKLTVTCSQNMNHEYMSWYRQDPGLGLRQIYYSMNVEVTDKGDVPEGYKVSRKEKRNFPLILESPSPNQTSLYFCASSLSGQGVTNEKLFFGSGTQLSVL.

This chain connects TRBV18 to TRBJ1-2; weak D call: TRBD1 (6 bases). The germline gives CDR1 KGHSH, CDR2 LQKENI. The CDR3 contains 18 residues. V lost 5 bases to trimming and J lost 7 bases, with 29 bases between them. CDR3 nucleotide sequence: TGTGCCAGCTCAGTCCTTCATCGGACAGAGGAGCATAGTGGTGGCTACACCTTC. Its protein product is CASSVLHRTEEHSGGYTF. The full variable domain, with the rest looked up from reference TRBV18 and TRBJ1-2, is NAGVMQNPRHLVRRRGQEARLRCSPMKGHSHVYWYRQLPEEGLKFMVYLQKENIIDESGMPKERFSAEFPKEGPSILRIQQVVRGDSAAYFCASSVLHRTEEHSGGYTFGSGTRLTVV.

The gene calls are TRBV6-5 and TRBJ2-5, with 11 bases aligning to TRBD1. Germline loops: CDR1 MNHEY, CDR2 SVGAGI. The CDR3 has 13 residues. V dropped 6 bases and J dropped 5; count of bases not matched to a gene: 2. The CDR3 protein is CASRGTGGETQYF. The CDR3 DNA is TGTGCCAGCAGGGGGACAGGGGGGGAGACCCAGTACTTC.

This chain uses TRBV5-6 with TRBJ2-7, with 8 bases identical to TRBD1. Germline V gives CDR1 SGHDT, CDR2 YYEEEE. CDR3 length: 13 amino acids. With V trimmed by 4 bases and J by 6 bases, 6 bases remained unmatched. CDR3 residues: CASSLGQGGEQYF. CDR3 in DNA: TGTGCCAGCAGCCTCGGACAGGGTGGCGAGCAGTACTTC.

The V call is TRBV7-9, the J call TRBJ2-1, with 7 bases matching TRBD1. Germline CDR1 reads SEHNR; CDR2 reads FQNEAQ (reference sequence). After removal of 6 bases from V and 6 bases from J, the junction contained 8 bases not matched to a gene. The CDR3 has 14 residues. CDR3 in DNA: TGTGCCAGCAGAAGGAGGACAGGTCCCAATGAGCAGTTCTTC. The encoded protein is CASRRRTGPNEQFF.

The chain employs TRBV19 and TRBJ1-5, with D unclear. Deletions cut 5 bases from V and 5 bases from J, with 10 bases between. The germline CDR1 and CDR2 sequences are LNHDA and SQIVND (reference sequence). The CDR3 spans 13 residues. The CDR3 sequence: CASSLILDQPQHF. DNA for the CDR3: TGTGCCAGTAGTCTCATCCTAGATCAGCCCCAGCATTTT.

The rearrangement joins TRBV14 to TRBJ2-2; no clear D. The germline gives CDR1 SGHDN, CDR2 FVKESK. The CDR3 length is 13 residues. V was shortened by 2 bases and J by 6 bases, with 7 bases between the two germline ends. CDR3 sequence: CASSQFMSGELFF. CDR3 nucleotide sequence: TGTGCCAGCAGCCAATTTATGTCCGGGGAGCTGTTTTTT.

The chain recombines TRBV5-4 with TRBJ1-1, with D perhaps TRBD1 (5 bases). Germline CDR1 and CDR2: SGHNT and YYREEE (reference sequence). This CDR3 comprises 13 residues. V lost 0 bases and J lost 5, with 8 bases in between. CDR3 sequence: CASSLERGTEAFF. CDR3 in DNA: TGTGCCAGCAGCTTGGAACGGGGGACTGAAGCTTTCTTT. Variable domain in full (rest from reference TRBV5-4 and TRBJ1-1): ETGVTQSPTHLIKTRGQQVTLRCSSQSGHNTVSWYQQALGQGPQFIFQYYREEENGRGNFPPRFSGLQFPNYSSELNVNALELDDSALYLCASSLERGTEAFFGQGTRLTVV.

This sequence joins TRBV4-3 and TRBJ2-7, with D uncertain. The V gene lost 5 bases and the J gene lost 3 bases, with 11 bases spanning the gap. Germline CDR1 LGHNA, CDR2 YSLEER. The CDR3 consists of 13 residues. The chain's CDR3 is CASSVRVDYEQYF. CDR3 DNA: TGCGCCAGCAGCGTCCGGGTCGACTACGAGCAGTACTTC.

This chain connects TRBV19 to TRBJ1-4; a possible D gene is TRBD1 (6 bases). This CDR3 region has 18 residues. Deletions cut 3 bases from V and 0 bases from J, with 17 bases between. Germline V gene lookup returns CDR1 LNHDA and CDR2 SQIVND (reference sequence). For the CDR3, the DNA is TGTGCCAGTAGTATTGATCCGACAGGACTTGCAACTAATGAAAAACTGTTTTTT. It translates to CASSIDPTGLATNEKLFF.

This clone appeared a single time. The rearrangement joins TRBV19 to TRBJ1-5; 7 nucleotides agree with TRBD1. Germline V CDR1 and CDR2: LNHDA, SQIVND (reference sequence). The V gene end was trimmed by 3 bases and the J gene end by 1 base; junction bases not matched to a gene: 9. The CDR3 is made up of 17 amino acids. In DNA form, the CDR3 reads TGTGCCAGTAGTATTGAGGGGGCGGGGGGGAGCAATCAGCCCCAGCATTTT. Residues: CASSIEGAGGSNQPQHF.

V is TRBV27 and J is TRBJ2-1; D might be TRBD2 (6 bases). This CDR3 has 15 residues. V was shortened by 4 bases and J by 3 bases, with 13 bases between the two germline ends. Germline V gives CDR1 MNHEY, CDR2 SMNVEV (reference sequence). CDR3 in DNA: TGTGCCAGCAGTTGGGGGGTAAGAGTCTACAATGAGCAGTTCTTC. This codes for CASSWGVRVYNEQFF.

Here the CDR3 DNA reads TGCAGCACCACTCCGGTCCTCCGGAACACTGAAGCTTTCTTT. This translates into CSTTPVLRNTEAFF. The rearrangement uses TRBV29-1 and TRBJ1-1, with D unresolved. CDR1 SQVTM and CDR2 ANQGSEA come from the germline V gene. This CDR3 spans 14 amino acids. V was clipped by 8 bases and J by 1 base, with 17 bases between them.

DNA for the CDR3: TGTGCCAGTAGTGTGGGGGGATCCCTCGCTGAAGCTTTCTTT. This gives the protein CASSVGGSLAEAFF. V usage is TRBV19 and J usage is TRBJ1-1; D may be TRBD1 (5 bases). V lost 5 bases and J 6 bases, leaving 16 bases between the germline ends. The CDR3 spans 14 residues. CDR1 is LNHDA and CDR2 is SQIVND in the germline V gene (reference sequence).

In this sample, this clone turned up a few times. The rearrangement uses TRBV5-6 and TRBJ2-2, with D possibly TRBD1 on 5 matching bases. Trimming pared 4 bases from V and 4 bases from J, leaving 8 bases between. CDR3 length: 13 residues. Germline CDR1 and CDR2: SGHDT and YYEEEE. This chain's CDR3 is CASSLTVTGELFF. CDR3 DNA sequence: TGTGCCAGCAGCCTGACAGTCACCGGGGAGCTGTTTTTT.

In DNA, the CDR3 is TGTGCCAGCAGCAAACCGGGACAGGGGTTGTCCTACACCTTC. As protein: CASSKPGQGLSYTF. The chain joins TRBV5-4 to TRBJ1-2; 10 nucleotides agree with TRBD1. Germline V gene sequence: CDR1 SGHNT, CDR2 YYREEE (reference sequence). This CDR3 contains 14 residues. V gave up 4 bases and J gave up 10 bases; unmatched junction bases: 10.

This clone is termed medium-sized. The chain carries TRBV6-4 and TRBJ2-2, with a tentative D call TRBD2 (6 bases). Trimming stripped 3 bases from V and 5 bases from J, with 10 bases between. The length of the CDR3 is 14 residues. Germline CDR1 and CDR2: MRHNA and SNTAGT. CDR3 in DNA: TGTGCCAGCAGTGAGACGGGGGAGACCGGGGAGCTGTTTTTT. It translates to CASSETGETGELFF.